The T cell receptor (beta chain) under discussion was sequenced for a study of T-cell reconstitution after alpha-beta-depleted transplantation in children (dated by TCRdb to between 2015 and 2016). At the level of the whole study: Using TCR repertoire profiling, the study quantitatively followed how T-cell immune reconstitution unfolded in children after TCRalphabeta/CD19-depleted allogeneic hematopoietic cell transplantation.

Reading the germline V gene gives CDR1 SGHDT and CDR2 YYEEEE. The CDR3 starts with the cysteine, ends with the phenylalanine, and has 16 residues. Solely the CDR3 DNA is kept, with 48 bases framed from the first base. After removal of 6 bases from V and 0 bases from J, the junction retains 8 bases not matched to a gene. A few counts support this clonotype. This receptor's antigen is unknown. Base qualities are not recorded, but no much larger clone differs from it by a single base. Libraries were constructed by PCR. Sequencing used an Illumina HiSeq 2500. Molecular barcoding was employed in the preparation of TCR libraries, with unique molecular identifiers being used to normalize TCRbeta repertoire quantification. Using fastp trimming at Q25 and MiXCR clonotype assembly, TCRdb reanalyzed the public sequencing data and kept in-frame beta chains. Each CDR3 protein gets just one entry, which takes the most common genes and DNA from the rows behind it. Counted in this sample were 500,000 or so distinct CDR3 sequences; less than 35% of them appeared once. The ten largest clones capture about 2.3% of the sample.

The source material was PBMCs from the stem cell graft donor, sampled from the stem cell graft. The chain links TRBV5-6 with TRBJ2-2; TRBD1 matches 7 bases in the middle. The TCR was taken from a human donor who donated a stem cell graft to a child with aplastic anemia. The DNA sequence is TGTGCCAGCACCCGATCGGGACAGCCGAACACCGGGGAGCTGTTTTTT. Its protein is CASTRSGQPNTGELFF.